This T cell receptor beta chain was profiled in a study of blood T cell repertoires in COVID-19 (dated by TCRdb to the early 2020s). Turning to the overall study: Samples from collaborators originated in the United States, Italy and Spain and spanned both the acute and convalescent phases of COVID-19. Nearly every sample came with metadata listing a de-identified subject ID, COVID-19 status, age in years and sex. The repertoires were made available in a free public database intended to serve as a resource for research on the immune response to SARS-CoV-2. The samples were drawn from the first 160 participants of the ongoing ImmuneRACE study and from some 1,300 subjects provided by 6 global collaborators. The dataset comprised deeply sampled blood TCRbeta repertoires from subjects exposed to, actively infected with, or recovered from COVID-19. The material from the prospective study consisted of cDNA or gDNA derived from T cells, B-cell-depleted T cells, or PBMCs. HLA class I and class II types, where available, came from metadata supplied by the sample provider rather than from assay-based typing.

TCRbeta CDR3 regions were amplified from genomic DNA by means of the immunoSEQ Assay, a bias-controlled multiplex PCR. The paper's data handling went like this. The number of nucleated cells in each sample was estimated from the amplification of reference gene primers within the assay. Sequence reads were collapsed and filtered to measure the absolute abundance of every unique TCRbeta CDR3 rearrangement. For each sample, productive Simpson clonality was calculated as the square root of Simpson's diversity index over productive rearrangements. Imported from immuneACCESS, the table was reduced by TCRdb to in-frame sequences with V and J called. These copies leave out some clones; in studies compared against another copy, an unresolved V gene accounts for under half, and the cause of the remainder is not known. The DNA was the basis for D and trimming; V, J and clone size are from that table. This sample lists about 200,000 clones; around nine tenths were detected once. The ten top clones hold under 2% of the sample.

This clone has only one observation. Its antigen is not yet known. Base qualities are missing; no much larger clone stands one base away. The collaborating institutions used their own protocols to collect whole blood in K2EDTA tubes. For TCRbeta analysis, collaborators shipped samples as frozen whole blood, isolated PBMCs, or DNA extracted from either of those sample types. What the authors observed across the whole study: The amount of clinical and demographic metadata varied by source and participant and was provided uncurated.

The CDR3 runs 13 residues from the cysteine to the phenylalanine. The kept DNA is CDR3 alone, 39 bases in frame from the first base. The CDR1 and CDR2 encoded by the germline V gene are SGHVS and FNYEAQ. Cut back by 6 bases and 4 bases, the V and J ends lie 12 bases apart. This sequence originates from a man aged 18 to 35 with active or convalescent COVID-19. The chain couples TRBV7-6 to TRBJ1-1; the D gene lacks a confident call. What was sequenced was peripheral blood. The nucleotide sequence is given as TGTGCCAGCAGTGTCTTATCTAGCACTGAAGCTTTCTTT. Its protein reads: CASSVLSSTEAFF.